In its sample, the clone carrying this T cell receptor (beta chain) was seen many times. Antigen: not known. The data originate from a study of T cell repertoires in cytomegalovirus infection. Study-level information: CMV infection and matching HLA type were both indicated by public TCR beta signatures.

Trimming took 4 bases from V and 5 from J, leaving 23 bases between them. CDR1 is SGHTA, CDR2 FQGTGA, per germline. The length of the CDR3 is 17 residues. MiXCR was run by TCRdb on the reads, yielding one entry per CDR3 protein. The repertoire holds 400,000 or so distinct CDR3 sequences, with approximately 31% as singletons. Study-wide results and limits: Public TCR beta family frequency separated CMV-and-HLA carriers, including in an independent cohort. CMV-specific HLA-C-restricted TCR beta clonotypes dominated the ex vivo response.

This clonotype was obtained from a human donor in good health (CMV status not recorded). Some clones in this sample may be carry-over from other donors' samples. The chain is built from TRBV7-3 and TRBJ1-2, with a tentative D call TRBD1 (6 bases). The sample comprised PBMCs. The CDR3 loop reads CASSSPTDPGTLYGYTF. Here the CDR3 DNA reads TGTGCCAGCAGCTCACCGACCGATCCCGGGACACTATATGGCTACACCTTC.